This TCR beta chain comes out of a study of spatial heterogeneity in lung cancer (dated by TCRdb to about 2019). With respect to the entire study: Beta-chain transcripts were consistently detected in greater numbers than alpha-chain transcripts, which likely reflects a higher abundance of beta-chain transcripts. In the raw uncorrected reads, each unique combination of TCR and UMI appeared on average more than ten times. TCR alpha and beta repertoires were quantitatively compared across multiple tumor regions, matched nontumor lung and blood in non-small cell lung cancer. TCR repertoire features were related to nonsynonymous mutation counts determined by whole-exome sequencing of tumor tissue. At surgery, both alpha and beta chains were TCR-sequenced in fewer than 250 tumor regions, about 61 matched nontumor lung samples and 56 PBMC samples.

Results and caveats for the whole study, not just this receptor: Ubiquitous expanded tumor TCRs were detected in blood more often at tumor resection than at routine follow-up. Confirming at a functional level the hypothesis that regional TCRs recognize regional mutations was considered to require additional single-cell paired TCR alpha and beta sequencing.

This clonotype showed up many times. The antigen it recognizes is unknown. The sample holds no much larger clone one base away, and base qualities are not on file. The label giving this sample's time point can be read as: sample taken at primary tumor resection. Samples were obtained from 72 patients with early-stage, untreated non-small cell lung cancer from the lung TRACERx cohort. TCR sequencing used whole RNA extracted from tumor and nontumor lung tissue, or from cryopreserved PBMC samples, without cell sorting. Only patients with enough RNA available from two or more tumor regions were chosen for TCR sequencing. The CDR3 covers 14 residues, taking in both the cysteine and the phenylalanine. Only the CDR3 part of the read is kept: 42 bases, read in frame from the first base. V is pruned by 0 bases and J by 4 bases, leaving 2 bases of the junction without a gene match. The germline V gene yields SGHTA for CDR1 and FQGTGA for CDR2.

The method behind the library was 5' RACE. Sequencing used a NextSeq 500. The TCR library protocol attached a unique molecular identifier to each TCR cDNA molecule to allow correction of PCR and sequencing errors. For the original study's pipeline: Decombinator tools were used for TCR identification, UMI-based error correction and CDR3 extraction. Expanded TCRs were defined as those above a frequency of 2 per 1,000, corresponding to the top 1% of the tumor frequency distribution. Each repertoire was subsampled 100 times to 5,000 TCRs, after which Renyi diversity was computed with the R vegan package. CDR3 similarity networks were constructed using string-kernel similarity of amino acid triplets, with links drawn between CDR3s whose pairwise similarity was above 0.82. TCRdb reworked the public reads: Q25 trimming with fastp, MiXCR clone assembly, productive beta chains retained. When rows share a CDR3 protein, they turn into one entry using the most common DNA and genes. TCRdb, not the authors, supplied the V and J calls. In this sample the table shows tens of thousands of distinct CDR3 sequences, approximately 5.2% of which occur a single time. The ten largest clones represent 20% to 30% of the sample.

Source: PBMCs, taken at surgery. Recombination joined TRBV7-3 with TRBJ1-1; the central 7 bases match TRBD1. The TCR comes from a female donor with early-stage non-small cell lung cancer. The nucleotide sequence is given as TGTGCCAGCAGCTTAACCGGGACAGCCACTGAAGCTTTCTTT. This codes for CASSLTGTATEAFF.